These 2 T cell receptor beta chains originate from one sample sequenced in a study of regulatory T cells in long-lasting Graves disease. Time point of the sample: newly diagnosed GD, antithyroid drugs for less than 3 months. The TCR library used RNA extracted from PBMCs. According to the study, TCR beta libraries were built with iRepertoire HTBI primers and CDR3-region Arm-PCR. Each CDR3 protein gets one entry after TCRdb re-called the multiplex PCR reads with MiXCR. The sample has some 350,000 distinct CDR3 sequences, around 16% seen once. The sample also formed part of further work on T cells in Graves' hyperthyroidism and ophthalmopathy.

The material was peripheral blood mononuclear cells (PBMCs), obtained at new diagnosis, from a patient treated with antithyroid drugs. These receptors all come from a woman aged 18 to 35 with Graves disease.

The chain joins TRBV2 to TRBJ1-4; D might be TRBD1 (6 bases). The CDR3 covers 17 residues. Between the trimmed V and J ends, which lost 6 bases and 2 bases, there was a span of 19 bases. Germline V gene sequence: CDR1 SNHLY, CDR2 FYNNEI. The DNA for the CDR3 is TGTGCCAGCAGCGATTACACAGGGAGGAGCACTAATGAAAAACTGTTTTTT. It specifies CASSDYTGRSTNEKLFF.

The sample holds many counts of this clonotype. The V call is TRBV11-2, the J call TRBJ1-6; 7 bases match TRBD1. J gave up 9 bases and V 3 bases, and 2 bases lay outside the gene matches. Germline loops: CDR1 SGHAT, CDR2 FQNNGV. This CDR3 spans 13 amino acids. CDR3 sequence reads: CASSFRGSSPLHF. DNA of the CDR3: TGTGCCAGCAGCTTCAGGGGGAGTTCACCCCTCCACTTT.